Shown below are 6 T cell receptor beta chains from a single sample sequenced in a study of Graves' ophthalmopathy and Graves' hyperthyroidism. Amplification from RNA transcripts yielded the TCR beta CDR3 regions. HTBI primers served in a first-round RT-PCR, which a second-round multiplex PCR followed. TCRdb reprocessed the multiplex PCR reads with MiXCR, giving one entry per CDR3 protein. Found here are about 390,000 distinct CDR3 sequences, approximately 18% of them singletons; the top ten hold 2% to 3%. Sample: peripheral blood. These receptors were collected from an adult woman with stable Graves' hyperthyroidism.

J is TRBJ2-5 and V is TRBV3-1; D is unclear. The CDR3 sequence is 11 residues long. In germline, CDR1 is LGHDT, CDR2 YNNKEL (reference sequence). Trimming shortened V by 10 bases and J by 3 bases, and 9 bases separated the two germline ends. In DNA form, the CDR3 reads TGTGCCAACACCCTCAAAGAGACCCAGTACTTC. Residues: CANTLKETQYF.

In its sample, this clonotype was seen many times. The genes are TRBV7-7 and TRBJ2-2; 8 positions match TRBD2. This CDR3 has 16 amino acids. Germline assignment: CDR1 SSHAT and CDR2 FNYEAQ (reference sequence). V shed 6 bases, J shed 5 bases, and the junction held 11 bases outside the gene matches. The CDR3 DNA follows: TGTGCCAGCAGGGAAGGAAGTACTAGCGGAACCGGGGAGCTGTTTTTT. Protein product: CASREGSTSGTGELFF.

The sample holds many counts of this clonotype. J is TRBJ2-7 and V is TRBV4-2; 9 bases align to TRBD2. This CDR3 has 15 residues. In germline, CDR1 is LGHNA, CDR2 YNFKEQ. The V segment lost 0 bases and the J segment 6 bases; nucleotides outside the gene matches: 6. CDR3 sequence reads: CASSQDAGGPTEQYF. The CDR3 DNA is TGTGCCAGCAGCCAAGACGCGGGAGGGCCTACCGAGCAGTACTTC.

This clonotype was detected ten times or more. This chain joins TRBV28 and TRBJ1-1; no clear D. Germline CDR1 is MDHEN and CDR2 is SYDVKM. Trimming removed 4 bases from V and 1 base from J, with 16 bases in between. The CDR3 is 16 amino acids. The CDR3 sequence is CASSYSYMEGNTEAFF. The CDR3 nucleotides read TGTGCCAGCAGTTACTCCTACATGGAGGGGAACACTGAAGCTTTCTTT.

This clonotype occurred many times. V is TRBV6-2 or TRBV6-3 and J is TRBJ2-7, with 7 bases identical to TRBD1. Germline loops: CDR1 MNHEY, CDR2 SVGEGT. V was pared by 2 bases and J by 6 bases, with 10 bases of the junction left unmatched. The CDR3 length is 15 residues. CDR3: CASSYDGTAVSEQYF. As DNA, the CDR3 is TGTGCCAGCAGTTACGATGGGACAGCGGTTTCCGAGCAGTACTTC.

This clonotype came up many times. This sequence joins TRBV28 and TRBJ2-5, with 9 bases identical to TRBD1. V dropped 8 bases and J dropped 1; count of bases not matched to a gene: 2. CDR3 length: 13 amino acids. Germline CDR1 is MDHEN and CDR2 is SYDVKM. In DNA, the CDR3 is TGTGCCAGCGGGACAGGGATCCAAGAGACCCAGTACTTC. Its translation is CASGTGIQETQYF.